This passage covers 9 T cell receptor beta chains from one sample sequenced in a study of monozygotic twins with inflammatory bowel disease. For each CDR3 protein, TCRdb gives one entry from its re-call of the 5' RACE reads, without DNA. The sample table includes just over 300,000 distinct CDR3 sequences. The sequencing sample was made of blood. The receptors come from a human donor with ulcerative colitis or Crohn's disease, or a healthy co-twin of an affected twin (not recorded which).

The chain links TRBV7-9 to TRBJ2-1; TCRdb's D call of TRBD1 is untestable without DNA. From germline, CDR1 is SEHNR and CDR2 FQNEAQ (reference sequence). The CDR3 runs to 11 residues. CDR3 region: CATPTANEQFF.

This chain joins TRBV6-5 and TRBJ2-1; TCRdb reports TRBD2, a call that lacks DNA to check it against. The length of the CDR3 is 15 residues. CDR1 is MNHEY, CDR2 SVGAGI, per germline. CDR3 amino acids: CASSYGLAGYNEQFF.

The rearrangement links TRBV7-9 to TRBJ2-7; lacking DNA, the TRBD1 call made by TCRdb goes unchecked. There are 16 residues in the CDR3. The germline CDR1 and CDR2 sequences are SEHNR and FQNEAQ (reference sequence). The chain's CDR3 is CASRQTGTGNSYEQYF.

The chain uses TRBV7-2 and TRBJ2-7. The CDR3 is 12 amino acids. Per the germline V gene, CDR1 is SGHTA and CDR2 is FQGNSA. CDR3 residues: CASSPDGYEQYF.

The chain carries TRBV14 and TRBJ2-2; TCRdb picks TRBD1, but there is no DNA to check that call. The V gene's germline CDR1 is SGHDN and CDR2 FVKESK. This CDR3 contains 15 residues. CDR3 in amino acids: CASSLHPRMTGELFF.

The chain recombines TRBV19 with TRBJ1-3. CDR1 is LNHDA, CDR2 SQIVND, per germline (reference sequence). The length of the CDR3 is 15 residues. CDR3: CASSMPAYDGNTIYF.

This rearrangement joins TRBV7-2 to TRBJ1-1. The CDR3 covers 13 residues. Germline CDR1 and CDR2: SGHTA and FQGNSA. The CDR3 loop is CASSLGGSETAFF.

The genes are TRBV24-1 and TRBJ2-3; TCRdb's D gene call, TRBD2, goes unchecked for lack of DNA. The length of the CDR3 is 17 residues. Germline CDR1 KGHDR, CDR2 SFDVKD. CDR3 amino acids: CATSDGRRAGGTDTQYF.

CDR3 residues: CASSISGGTGELFF. This chain links TRBV4-3 with TRBJ2-2; TCRdb outputs TRBD2, but without DNA this stays unchecked. Germline V gene data show CDR1 as LGHNA and CDR2 as YSLEER. This CDR3 is built from 14 residues.